The 31 T cell receptor beta chains below all came from one sample that was sequenced in a study of blood T cell repertoires in COVID-19 (dated by TCRdb to about 2020). The library was made by the immunoSEQ multiplex PCR assay. The clones in this table, taken by TCRdb from immuneACCESS, are in-frame only. Not every clone is retained; where verified, under half of the shortfall comes from an unresolved V gene, and the cause of the rest is unknown. In this sample the table shows roughly 230,000 clones, around 90% of which occur a single time. Together, the top ten hold more than 0.8% of the sample. The sequenced sample was peripheral blood. Receptor source: a man under 40 with COVID-19, enrolled during active disease.

In this sample, this clone turned up once. The chain is built from TRBV12-5 and TRBJ2-3, with D unresolved. This CDR3 is 13 amino acids long. The germline V gene encodes CDR1 LGHNT and CDR2 FRNRAP. V was cut by 6 bases and J by 2 bases, with 9 bases left in between. DNA of the CDR3: TGTGCTAGTGGGGTTTACAACACAGATACGCAGTATTTT. It specifies CASGVYNTDTQYF.

CDR3 protein: CASRRGRYGYTF. As DNA, the CDR3 is TGTGCCAGCCGGCGGGGGCGCTATGGCTACACCTTC. V usage is TRBV19 and J usage is TRBJ1-2, with D maybe TRBD1 (6 bases). Deletions cut 9 bases from V and 4 bases from J, with 12 bases between. The CDR3 sequence is 12 residues long. CDR1 and CDR2 from the germline V gene are LNHDA and SQIVND (reference sequence).

The chain couples TRBV9 to TRBJ1-2, with 8 bases identical to TRBD1. After removal of 6 bases from V and 0 bases from J, the junction contained 4 bases not matched to a gene. The CDR3 runs 14 residues. Per the germline V gene, CDR1 is SGDLS and CDR2 is YYNGEE. Written as DNA, the CDR3 is TGTGCCAGCAACCCAGGGGGCCCTAACTATGGCTACACCTTC. It codes for CASNPGGPNYGYTF.

The V and J genes are TRBV10-2 and TRBJ1-1, with D possibly TRBD1 on 5 matching bases. The V gene lost 6 bases and the J gene lost 1 base, with 9 bases spanning the gap. The CDR3 spans 13 residues. Germline V lookup: CDR1 WSHSY, CDR2 SAAADI. In DNA form, the CDR3 reads TGCGCCAGCAGGTTCGGGGGGAACACTGAAGCTTTCTTT. Translating it yields CASRFGGNTEAFF.

The V call is TRBV12-3 or TRBV12-4, the J call TRBJ1-5; D uncertain. This CDR3 comprises 12 residues. The V end lost 5 bases, the J end lost 3 bases, and 5 bases lay between the germline ends. CDR3 in amino acids: CASSLNNQPQHF. The DNA for the CDR3 is TGTGCCAGCAGTCTAAACAATCAGCCCCAGCATTTT.

The chain is built from TRBV5-3 and TRBJ1-1, with D possibly TRBD1 on 6 matching bases. Being an ORF, TRBV5-3 has a function that is uncertain. The CDR3 contains 16 residues. Trimming took 4 bases from V and 5 from J, leaving 21 bases between them. The CDR3 DNA reads TGTGCCAGAAGCACTGGTTGGGGGCGTGAGGGAACTGAAGCTTTCTTT. As protein: CARSTGWGREGTEAFF.

This chain joins TRBV12-5 and TRBJ1-5; TRBD1 might be the D (5 bases). V lost 4 bases, J lost 5 bases, and 9 bases lay in between. Germline assignment: CDR1 LGHNT and CDR2 FRNRAP. CDR3 length equals 13 residues. The CDR3 DNA sequence: TGTGCTAGTGGTTGGGTAGGGGATCAGCCCCAGCATTTT. This codes for CASGWVGDQPQHF.

The chain joins TRBV5-4 to TRBJ2-7, with 7 bases lining up with TRBD1. CDR3 length: 14 residues. J lost 7 bases, V lost 5 bases, and 12 bases had no gene match. Germline V gives CDR1 SGHNT, CDR2 YYREEE (reference sequence). The CDR3 DNA is TGTGCCAGCAGTTATGGACAGGAGGTGAGGGAGCAGTACTTC. Amino acids: CASSYGQEVREQYF.

This chain uses TRBV20-1 with TRBJ1-5; no firm D call. Germline assignment: CDR1 DFQATT and CDR2 SNEGSKA (reference sequence). The V end was cut by 3 bases, the J end by 1 base, with 10 bases between. CDR3 length equals 14 residues. The CDR3 region is CSASRGVSNQPQHF. CDR3 sequence (DNA): TGCAGTGCTAGTCGCGGGGTGAGCAATCAGCCCCAGCATTTT.

CDR3 nucleotide sequence: TGTGCTCTTCATGGGGGGACTCAAAACACCGGGGAGCTGTTTTTT. Translating it yields CALHGGTQNTGELFF. The rearrangement uses TRBV6-5 and TRBJ2-2; TRBD2 is a possible D gene (6 bases). This CDR3 has 15 residues. CDR1 MNHEY and CDR2 SVGAGI come from the germline V gene.

The V and J genes are TRBV6-5 and TRBJ1-2; TRBD1 aligns across 7 bases. CDR3 length equals 14 residues. V was pared by 2 bases and J by 4 bases, with 4 bases of the junction left unmatched. Germline CDR1 is MNHEY and CDR2 is SVGAGI. CDR3 sequence: CASSYGQAIYGYTF. The CDR3 nucleotides read TGTGCCAGCAGTTACGGACAGGCGATCTATGGCTACACCTTC.

V usage is TRBV28 and J usage is TRBJ2-1, with D perhaps matching TRBD1 (6 bases). Between the trimmed V and J ends, which lost 5 bases and 4 bases, there was a span of 12 bases. The CDR3 is made up of 14 amino acids. CDR1 and CDR2 from the germline V gene are MDHEN and SYDVKM. Here the CDR3 reads CASSPGQIYNEQFF. For the CDR3, the DNA is TGTGCCAGCAGTCCCGGACAGATTTACAATGAGCAGTTCTTC. The full variable domain, completed using reference TRBV28 and TRBJ2-1, is DVKVTQSSRYLVKRTGEKVFLECVQDMDHENMFWYRQDPGLGLRLIYFSYDVKMKEKGDIPEGYSVSREKKERFSLILESASTNQTSMYLCASSPGQIYNEQFFGPGTRLTVL.

CDR3: CASSLGPFLSGNTIYF. The CDR3, as DNA: TGTGCCAGCAGCTTAGGTCCGTTCCTCTCTGGAAACACCATATATTTT. V is TRBV7-9 and J is TRBJ1-3; D not certain. Germline CDR1 reads SEHNR; CDR2 reads FQNEAQ (reference sequence). CDR3 length: 16 amino acids. Trimming left V 1 base short and J 0 bases short, with 10 bases between.

V usage is TRBV3-1 (or the pseudogene TRBV3-2) and J usage is TRBJ2-1, with D possibly being TRBD1 (5 bases). Trimming stripped 0 bases from V and 4 bases from J, with 10 bases between. The length of the CDR3 is 15 residues. Germline values: CDR1 LGHDT, CDR2 YNNKEL (reference sequence). The CDR3 reads CASSQDLPGYNEQFF. In DNA, the CDR3 is TGTGCCAGCAGCCAAGATCTGCCAGGGTACAATGAGCAGTTCTTC.

The genes are TRBV19 and TRBJ1-2, with D uncertain. Germline assignment: CDR1 LNHDA and CDR2 SQIVND (reference sequence). This CDR3 is 16 amino acids long. Trimming cost V 1 base and J 3 bases, with 15 bases left between them. CDR3 nucleotide sequence: TGTGCCAGTAGTATAGCCATAGGAGTCTACCACTATGGCTACACCTTC. This codes for CASSIAIGVYHYGYTF. The full variable domain, with the rest looked up from reference TRBV19 and TRBJ1-2, is DGGITQSPKYLFRKEGQNVTLSCEQNLNHDAMYWYRQDPGQGLRLIYYSQIVNDFQKGDIAEGYSVSREKKESFPLTVTSAQKNPTAFYLCASSIAIGVYHYGYTFGSGTRLTVV.

This clone was recorded once. The genes are TRBV4-1 and TRBJ1-3; D might be TRBD1 (5 bases). Germline-derived CDR1 and CDR2 are MGHRA and YSYEKL. This CDR3 spans 15 amino acids. The ends were cut back, 7 bases at V and 0 bases at J, with 13 bases in the middle. The CDR3 loop reads CASTQQGISGNTIYF. CDR3 sequence (DNA): TGCGCCAGCACCCAGCAGGGTATCTCTGGAAACACCATATATTTT.

The chain couples TRBV19 to TRBJ1-1; TRBD1 matches at 7 bases. With 4 bases clipped from V and 7 bases from J, the junction kept 9 bases outside the gene matches. The germline CDR1 and CDR2 sequences are LNHDA and SQIVND (reference sequence). There are 14 residues in the CDR3. The CDR3: CASSTQPGQSEAFF. CDR3 DNA sequence: TGTGCCAGTAGTACTCAACCGGGACAGAGTGAAGCTTTCTTT.

This clone has more than one count but fewer than ten. The chain carries TRBV11-2 and TRBJ2-5; 11 bases line up with TRBD2. Germline values: CDR1 SGHAT, CDR2 FQNNGV. The CDR3 is made up of 17 amino acids. Trimming took 4 bases from V and 5 from J; bases not matched to a gene: 12. In nucleotides, the CDR3 is TGTGCCAGCAGCTACACCGGGACTAGCGGATTGAGGGAGACCCAGTACTTC. Protein sequence: CASSYTGTSGLRETQYF.

Note on this clone: This same CDR3 is encoded by further DNA sequences in the sample. The chain employs TRBV7-9 and TRBJ1-5; 8 bases are a match to TRBD1. This CDR3 region has 14 residues. Germline-derived CDR1 and CDR2 are SEHNR and FQNEAQ (reference sequence). V dropped 3 bases and J dropped 2; count of bases not matched to a gene: 0. The CDR3 sequence: CASSLDRGNQPQHF. The CDR3 DNA is TGTGCCAGCAGCTTGGACAGGGGCAATCAGCCCCAGCATTTT. Supplemented by reference TRBV7-9 and TRBJ1-5, the full variable domain reads DTGVSQNPRHKITKRGQNVTFRCDPISEHNRLYWYRQTLGQGPEFLTYFQNEAQLEKSRLLSDRFSAERPKGSFSTLEIQRTEQGDSAMYLCASSLDRGNQPQHFGDGTRLSIL.

The chain couples TRBV21-1 to TRBJ2-3; TRBD2, as called in the table, went unchecked against the DNA. TRBV21-1 is classified as a pseudogene. The CDR3 covers 14 residues. In nucleotides, the CDR3 is TGTGCCAGCAGCGTTCTTTCCGGGGAAGATACGCAGTATTTT. This sequence encodes CASSVLSGEDTQYF.

This chain uses TRBV5-1 with TRBJ1-1; TRBD1 matches at 11 bases. Germline V CDR1 and CDR2: SGHRS, YFSETQ. After removal of 4 bases from V and 4 bases from J, the junction contained 3 bases not matched to a gene. This CDR3 contains 14 residues. DNA of the CDR3: TGCGCCAGCAGCGCCGGGACAGGGGGCACTGAAGCTTTCTTT. It specifies CASSAGTGGTEAFF.

The chain couples TRBV3-1 (or the pseudogene TRBV3-2) to TRBJ1-1; D is unclear. This CDR3 spans 14 amino acids. Germline assignment: CDR1 LGHDT and CDR2 YNNKEL (reference sequence). Trimming removed 0 bases at V and 2 bases at J, with 7 bases between. The CDR3 nucleotides are TGTGCCAGCAGCCAAGACAGGTACAACACTGAAGCTTTCTTT. Its translation: CASSQDRYNTEAFF.

This clone was detected many times. This chain connects TRBV13 to TRBJ2-3; the match to TRBD2 covers 13 bases. With 0 bases clipped from V and 6 bases from J, the junction kept 9 bases outside the gene matches. The CDR3 consists of 18 residues. The germline V gene has CDR1 PRHDT and CDR2 FYEKMQ (reference sequence). The chain's CDR3 is CASSLGGLAGVPPDTQYF. The CDR3 DNA follows: TGTGCCAGCAGCTTAGGCGGACTAGCGGGGGTCCCCCCCGATACGCAGTATTTT.

This chain links TRBV5-1 with TRBJ2-1, with 8 bases aligning to TRBD1. J was trimmed by 8 bases and V by 2 bases; bases with no gene match: 9. Germline V CDR1 and CDR2: SGHRS, YFSETQ. The CDR3 runs to 15 residues. In DNA, the CDR3 is TGCGCCAGCAGCTTCCTCGGACAGGGAAGCGATGAGCAGTTCTTC. Amino acid sequence: CASSFLGQGSDEQFF.

The chain has TRBV18 and TRBJ1-5; D not certain. V was pared by 1 base and J by 2 bases, with 9 bases between. Per germline, CDR1 KGHSH and CDR2 LQKENI. CDR3 size: 15 residues. CDR3: CASSPLAGGNQPQHF. CDR3 sequence (DNA): TGTGCCAGCTCACCACTAGCCGGGGGCAATCAGCCCCAGCATTTT.

The chain uses TRBV6-5 and TRBJ1-2; 7 bases align to TRBD1. The trim removed 6 bases at V and 8 bases at J, leaving 12 bases unmatched. Germline values: CDR1 MNHEY, CDR2 SVGAGI. The CDR3 contains 14 residues. CDR3 sequence (DNA): TGTGCCAGCAGCCCAGGACAGGCCGTAAAGGGCTACACCTTC. Amino acids: CASSPGQAVKGYTF.

This clone was observed a few times. The CDR3 loop reads CASSYVSGTGRNQPQHF. The CDR3 DNA reads as TGTGCCAGCAGTTACGTTTCTGGGACAGGCCGCAATCAGCCCCAGCATTTT. The chain links TRBV6-2 or TRBV6-3 to TRBJ1-5; 8 bases line up with TRBD1. CDR3 length: 17 amino acids. V gave up 2 bases and J gave up 2 bases; unmatched junction bases: 8. From germline, CDR1 is MNHEY and CDR2 SVGEGT.

This sequence joins TRBV4-2 and TRBJ2-2; 16 bases are shared with TRBD2. Germline trimming cut 2 bases from V and 5 bases from J; bases unmatched to any gene: 8. Germline loops: CDR1 LGHNA, CDR2 YNFKEQ. The length of the CDR3 is 19 residues. DNA of the CDR3: TGTGCCAGCAGCCAATCTGCGGGACTAGCGGGGGGGCATACCGGGGAGCTGTTTTTT. This codes for CASSQSAGLAGGHTGELFF.

V and J are TRBV7-3 and TRBJ1-3, with a possible D match to TRBD1 (5 bases). The ends were cut back, 4 bases at V and 1 base at J, with 17 bases in the middle. Germline assignment: CDR1 SGHTA and CDR2 FQGTGA. CDR3 length: 17 amino acids. CDR3 sequence reads: CASSSMPPGHSGNTIYF. CDR3 nucleotides: TGTGCCAGCAGCTCGATGCCCCCAGGACATTCTGGAAACACCATATATTTT.

The chain recombines TRBV12-3 or TRBV12-4 with TRBJ1-2, with 7 bases aligning to TRBD1. The V segment lost 5 bases and the J segment 7 bases; nucleotides outside the gene matches: 7. The CDR3 is made up of 13 amino acids. The CDR3 bases are TGTGCCAGCAGTCCCGACAGGGATGGTGGCTACACCTTC. It translates to CASSPDRDGGYTF.

The genes are TRBV19 and TRBJ1-3; TRBD1 might be the D (6 bases). V was shortened by 10 bases and J by 2 bases, with 12 bases between the two germline ends. The CDR3 is 13 residues long. Germline assignment: CDR1 LNHDA and CDR2 SQIVND (reference sequence). The CDR3 sequence is CATGTGTGNTIYF. The CDR3 DNA reads as TGTGCCACGGGAACAGGGACTGGAAACACCATATATTTT.